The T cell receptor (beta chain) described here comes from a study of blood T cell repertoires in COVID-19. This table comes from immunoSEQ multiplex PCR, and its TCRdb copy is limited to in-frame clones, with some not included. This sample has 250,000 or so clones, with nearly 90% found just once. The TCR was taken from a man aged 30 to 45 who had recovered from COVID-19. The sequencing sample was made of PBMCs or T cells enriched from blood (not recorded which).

The CDR3 DNA follows: TGTGCCAGCAGTTCGGGACAGGGCATTGCGGGCGGCTACACCTTC. As protein: CASSSGQGIAGGYTF. V and J are TRBV6-5 and TRBJ1-2; 9 bases are shared with TRBD1. CDR3 size: 15 residues. V lost 4 bases and J lost 8; bases outside the gene matches: 11. The germline CDR1 and CDR2 sequences are MNHEY and SVGAGI.